This T cell receptor (beta chain) is drawn from a study of blood T cell repertoires in COVID-19. Study context: Collection of acute and convalescent COVID-19 samples took place in the United States, Italy and Spain.

CDR3 length equals 18 residues. V shed 1 base and J 2 bases; nucleotides not matched to a gene: 9. Germline CDR1 and CDR2: LGHNA and YSLEER. The assay was immunoSEQ multiplex PCR, and TCRdb's table has in-frame clones only and misses some. The sample has approximately 670,000 clones, 80% to 90% seen once. Source material: peripheral blood. This rearrangement joins TRBV4-3 to TRBJ2-7; 12 bases are a match to TRBD1. The clonotype comes from a woman aged 18-29 years with acute or convalescent COVID-19. CDR3 region: CASSQGITGTGGTYEQYF. In DNA form, the CDR3 reads TGCGCCAGCAGCCAAGGGATTACCGGGACAGGGGGCACCTACGAGCAGTACTTC.